A selection of T cell receptor beta chains follows, all from one sample in a study of blood T cell repertoires in COVID-19. Measured with immunoSEQ multiplex PCR; TCRdb has only the in-frame clones, and not every one. The sample has hundreds of thousands of clones, around 86% seen once; the top ten hold less than 2%. Sequencing used PBMCs or T cells enriched from blood (not recorded which). Source of these receptors: a man aged 40-49 years who had recovered from COVID-19. Each CDR3 is given with its conserved first and last residue. Each record gives: V gene, D gene, clone size, J gene, CDR3 DNA, CDR3 protein. The D gene is left open where the match is weak. Rows may omit the clone size; those that give it use once, few, many or a size class.

v_call: TRBV18; d_call: TRBD2; clone_size: NA; j_call: TRBJ2-5; cdr3_nt: TGTGCCAGCTCACCACAAACTAGCGGACAAGAGACCCAGTACTTC; cdr3_aa: CASSPQTSGQETQYF
v_call: TRBV10-3; d_call: TRBD2; clone_size: NA; j_call: TRBJ2-1; cdr3_nt: TGTGCCATCAGTGAGTCAGCTAGCGGGAGGGCCTACAATGAGCAGTTCTTC; cdr3_aa: CAISESASGRAYNEQFF
v_call: TRBV7-2; d_call: NA; clone_size: once; j_call: TRBJ2-7; cdr3_nt: TGTGCCAGCAGCCCCCGACAGGAGACAACCCTCTACGAGCAGTACTTC; cdr3_aa: CASSPRQETTLYEQYF
v_call: TRBV7-3; d_call: NA; clone_size: NA; j_call: TRBJ1-3; cdr3_nt: TGTGCCAGCAGCTTAACGGGGGGATCTGGAAACACCATATATTTT; cdr3_aa: CASSLTGGSGNTIYF
v_call: TRBV29-1; d_call: NA; clone_size: NA; j_call: TRBJ2-1; cdr3_nt: TGCAGCGTTGCGGGGGGCCAGATCAATGAGCAGTTCTTC; cdr3_aa: CSVAGGQINEQFF
v_call: TRBV3-1/TRBV3-2; d_call: NA; clone_size: NA; j_call: TRBJ2-5; cdr3_nt: TGTGCCAGCAGCCGTAGTTTGGTACGTTCTCAAGAGACCCAGTACTTC; cdr3_aa: CASSRSLVRSQETQYF
v_call: TRBV21-1; d_call: NA; clone_size: NA; j_call: TRBJ1-2; cdr3_nt: TGTGCCAGCAGCAAAAGCGCTGGCTACACCTTC; cdr3_aa: CASSKSAGYTF
v_call: TRBV5-1; d_call: TRBD2; clone_size: NA; j_call: TRBJ2-7; cdr3_nt: TGCGCCAGCAGCTACCCGGGGGGGGGCTACGAGCAGTACTTC; cdr3_aa: CASSYPGGGYEQYF
v_call: TRBV6-4; d_call: TRBD2; clone_size: NA; j_call: TRBJ2-1; cdr3_nt: TGTGCCAGCAGTAGGAGCGGGGTTGGGCCTGGGTATGAGCAGTTCTTC; cdr3_aa: CASSRSGVGPGYEQFF
v_call: TRBV2; d_call: TRBD2; clone_size: NA; j_call: TRBJ2-2; cdr3_nt: TGTGCCAGCAACCGCCAGGGACTAGCGGGATCCGGGGAGCTGTTTTTT; cdr3_aa: CASNRQGLAGSGELFF
v_call: TRBV10-3; d_call: TRBD2; clone_size: NA; j_call: TRBJ2-1; cdr3_nt: TGTGCCATCAGTCGATTCGGGGGGGACGGTAATGAGCAGTTCTTC; cdr3_aa: CAISRFGGDGNEQFF
v_call: TRBV27; d_call: NA; clone_size: NA; j_call: TRBJ1-1; cdr3_nt: TGTGCCAGCAGTTTCTTCAGGGGCACTGAAGCTTTCTTT; cdr3_aa: CASSFFRGTEAFF
v_call: TRBV30; d_call: NA; clone_size: NA; j_call: TRBJ1-4; cdr3_nt: TGTGCCTGGAGTGGACAGGAAGGAGAAAAACTGTTTTTT; cdr3_aa: CAWSGQEGEKLFF
v_call: TRBV4-1; d_call: NA; clone_size: once; j_call: TRBJ2-3; cdr3_nt: TGCGCCAGCAGCCAACTGTCAGTGGGGCCCACAGATACGCAGTATTTT; cdr3_aa: CASSQLSVGPTDTQYF
v_call: TRBV9; d_call: NA; clone_size: many; j_call: TRBJ1-1; cdr3_nt: TGTGCCAGCAGCGTAGAGGTGGGAGGCACTGAAGCTTTCTTT; cdr3_aa: CASSVEVGGTEAFF
v_call: TRBV6-5; d_call: NA; clone_size: NA; j_call: TRBJ1-2; cdr3_nt: TGTGCCAGCAGCGACAGGAATTTGGGGGGCTACACCTTC; cdr3_aa: CASSDRNLGGYTF
v_call: TRBV7-9; d_call: TRBD2; clone_size: NA; j_call: TRBJ2-3; cdr3_nt: TGTGCCAGCAGCTACTCGGGACTAGCGGGGTCCGGAGATACGCAGTATTTT; cdr3_aa: CASSYSGLAGSGDTQYF
v_call: TRBV12-2; d_call: NA; clone_size: NA; j_call: TRBJ2-7; cdr3_nt: TGTGCAAGTCGCTTGGCAACCAGACAGAACTACGAGCAGTACTTC; cdr3_aa: CASRLATRQNYEQYF
v_call: TRBV5-1; d_call: NA; clone_size: NA; j_call: TRBJ1-5; cdr3_nt: TGCGCCAGCAGCCCACAGGGTACCGGGGATCAGCCCCAGCATTTT; cdr3_aa: CASSPQGTGDQPQHF
v_call: TRBV4-3; d_call: NA; clone_size: few; j_call: TRBJ2-3; cdr3_nt: TGCGCCAGCAGTGTAATGACAGGTGGAGATACGCAGTATTTT; cdr3_aa: CASSVMTGGDTQYF
v_call: TRBV28; d_call: TRBD2; clone_size: NA; j_call: TRBJ2-3; cdr3_nt: TGTGCCAGCAGTACCGGACTAGCGGGAGGCACAGATACGCAGTATTTT; cdr3_aa: CASSTGLAGGTDTQYF
v_call: TRBV18; d_call: TRBD1; clone_size: NA; j_call: TRBJ1-2; cdr3_nt: TGTGCCAGCTCACCCCGATCCGGGACAGACATTTATGGCTACACCTTC; cdr3_aa: CASSPRSGTDIYGYTF
v_call: TRBV7-2; d_call: TRBD1; clone_size: NA; j_call: TRBJ1-2; cdr3_nt: TGTGCCAGCAGCTTAGGAGAGACAGGGGTAGGCTACACCTTC; cdr3_aa: CASSLGETGVGYTF
v_call: TRBV5-1; d_call: NA; clone_size: NA; j_call: TRBJ1-5; cdr3_nt: TGCGCCAGCAGCTTGGATGGGGCGGGCAATCAGCCCCAGCATTTT; cdr3_aa: CASSLDGAGNQPQHF
v_call: TRBV5-4; d_call: NA; clone_size: NA; j_call: TRBJ2-7; cdr3_nt: TGTGCCAGCAGCCTCGGCCACCTTAGGGGCTACGAGCAGTACTTC; cdr3_aa: CASSLGHLRGYEQYF
v_call: TRBV15; d_call: TRBD1; clone_size: NA; j_call: TRBJ2-7; cdr3_nt: TGTGCCACCAGCACTGGGACAGGCTACGAGCAGTACTTC; cdr3_aa: CATSTGTGYEQYF
v_call: TRBV6-5; d_call: TRBD2; clone_size: NA; j_call: TRBJ2-1; cdr3_nt: TGTGCCAGCAGTTATTATTTGGCTAGCGGATACAATGAGCAGTTCTTC; cdr3_aa: CASSYYLASGYNEQFF
v_call: TRBV3-1/TRBV3-2; d_call: NA; clone_size: NA; j_call: TRBJ1-5; cdr3_nt: TGTGCCAGCAATATGGGAGGGAACAATCAGCCCCAGCATTTT; cdr3_aa: CASNMGGNNQPQHF